A single sample is the source of the 15 T cell receptor beta chains below, sequenced in a study of T-cell reconstitution after alpha-beta-depleted transplantation in children. Unique molecular identifiers were used in preparing the TCRbeta library. TCRdb reprocessed the PCR reads via MiXCR and lists one record per CDR3 protein. The table lists 610,000 or so distinct CDR3 sequences, 27% of them singletons, with about 35% in the top ten. The sequencing here drew on PBMCs, taken before TCRalphabeta/CD19-depleted stem cell transplant. Receptor source: a boy younger than two with Wiskott-Aldrich syndrome, due to receive a stem cell transplant.

The V and J genes are TRBV5-1 and TRBJ1-2; D gene uncertain. Germline V gives CDR1 SGHRS, CDR2 YFSETQ. The V gene lost 0 bases and the J gene lost 0 bases, with 6 bases spanning the gap. The CDR3 contains 14 residues. The CDR3 nucleotides are TGCGCCAGCAGCTTGGGGCGAACTAACTATGGCTACACCTTC. Its translation is CASSLGRTNYGYTF.

The V gene is TRBV27, the J gene TRBJ2-7, with D perhaps TRBD2 (5 bases). V was trimmed by 7 bases and J by 0 bases, leaving 13 bases between them. CDR3 length equals 14 residues. Germline V gene data show CDR1 as MNHEY and CDR2 as SMNVEV (reference sequence). The CDR3 protein is CASKWETSSYEQYF. The DNA of the CDR3 is TGTGCCAGCAAGTGGGAGACGAGCTCCTACGAGCAGTACTTC.

This clonotype was seen a handful of times. The chain joins TRBV5-1 to TRBJ2-1, with D unclear. The CDR3 consists of 17 residues. V shed 0 bases and J shed 8 bases, with 21 bases lying between them. Germline-derived CDR1 and CDR2 are SGHRS and YFSETQ. DNA of the CDR3: TGCGCCAGCAGCTTGGGGATTGCGGTGCGGAGCTCGGATGAGCAGTTCTTC. As protein: CASSLGIAVRSSDEQFF.

The chain uses TRBV28 and TRBJ1-4, with 12 bases fitting TRBD1. The CDR3 length is 17 residues. Germline trimming cut 4 bases from V and 6 bases from J; bases unmatched to any gene: 9. Germline CDR1 MDHEN, CDR2 SYDVKM. The CDR3 loop is CASSSTGQGARDEKLFF. Here the CDR3 DNA reads TGTGCCAGCAGTTCCACGGGACAGGGGGCGCGGGATGAAAAACTGTTTTTT.

In its sample, this clonotype was seen a few times. The rearrangement links TRBV5-1 to TRBJ2-3, with TRBD2 matching 9 bases. J gave up 7 bases and V 0 bases, and 9 bases lay outside the gene matches. Germline lookup yields CDR1 SGHRS and CDR2 YFSETQ. The CDR3 has 16 amino acids. The CDR3 DNA reads TGCGCCAGCAGCTTGGTGGTAGCGGGAGCCCCTCATACGCAGTATTTT. Protein: CASSLVVAGAPHTQYF.

V is TRBV7-3 and J is TRBJ2-1, with a weak D call TRBD1 (6 bases). Germline V gene lookup returns CDR1 SGHTA and CDR2 FQGTGA. Between the trimmed V and J ends, which lost 0 bases and 4 bases, there was a span of 13 bases. The CDR3 contains 16 residues. The CDR3 reads CASSLTAPGAYNEQFF. The CDR3 nucleotides are TGTGCCAGCAGCTTAACGGCGCCAGGGGCTTACAATGAGCAGTTCTTC.

The chain links TRBV10-2 to TRBJ2-7; TRBD2 matches at 8 bases. Germline CDR1 WSHSY, CDR2 SAAADI. This CDR3 region has 14 residues. The ends lost 7 bases at V and 4 bases at J; junction bases unmatched: 9. The CDR3 region has the DNA TGCGCCAGCAATCGGGAGGGCCTAACTTACGAGCAGTACTTC. This encodes CASNREGLTYEQYF.

This clonotype was seen more than once but under ten times. V usage is TRBV6-1 and J usage is TRBJ1-5; D remains unclear. This CDR3 region has 16 residues. Trimming stripped 2 bases from V and 0 bases from J, with 11 bases between. CDR1 MNHNS and CDR2 SASEGT come from the germline V gene. CDR3 DNA sequence: TGTGCCAGCAGTGAACCCCGACAATATAGCAATCAGCCCCAGCATTTT. Its protein product is CASSEPRQYSNQPQHF.

The V and J genes are TRBV29-1 and TRBJ1-2; 8 bases match TRBD1. This CDR3 is 12 amino acids long. With 7 bases clipped from V and 6 bases from J, the junction kept 7 bases outside the gene matches. Germline V lookup: CDR1 SQVTM, CDR2 ANQGSEA. The CDR3 protein is CSAVDRVDGYTF. The CDR3 nucleotides are TGCAGCGCCGTGGACAGGGTAGATGGCTACACCTTC.

The rearrangement uses TRBV5-1 and TRBJ2-3; tentative D call: TRBD2 (5 bases). CDR1 is SGHRS, CDR2 YFSETQ, per germline. V lost 3 bases and J 5 bases, leaving 16 bases between the germline ends. This CDR3 is built from 15 residues. The CDR3 nucleotides read TGCGCCAGCAGCTCGGTCGGCCTAGAGGGAGATACGCAGTATTTT. It is translated as CASSSVGLEGDTQYF. Full variable domain (missing parts from reference TRBV5-1 and TRBJ2-3): KAGVTQTPRYLIKTRGQQVTLSCSPISGHRSVSWYQQTPGQGLQFLFEYFSETQRNKGNFPGRFSGRQFSNSRSEMNVSTLELGDSALYLCASSSVGLEGDTQYFGPGTRLTVL.

This clonotype came up a few times. The rearrangement joins TRBV5-5 to TRBJ2-1; D remains unclear. This CDR3 contains 15 residues. The germline V gene encodes CDR1 SGHKS and CDR2 YYEKEE (reference sequence). Trimming pared 1 base from V and 2 bases from J, leaving 10 bases between. The DNA of the CDR3 is TGTGCCAGCAGCTTGCAGCGCCTCCCCTACAATGAGCAGTTCTTC. This gives the protein CASSLQRLPYNEQFF. The whole variable domain, remainder taken from reference TRBV5-5 and TRBJ2-1, is DAGVTQSPTHLIKTRGQQVTLRCSPISGHKSVSWYQQVLGQGPQFIFQYYEKEERGRGNFPDRFSARQFPNYSSELNVNALLLGDSALYLCASSLQRLPYNEQFFGPGTRLTVL.

The chain couples TRBV4-1 to TRBJ2-7, with D possibly TRBD2 on 6 matching bases. Trimming stripped 4 bases from V and 3 bases from J, with 13 bases between. This CDR3 is 14 amino acids long. From germline, CDR1 is MGHRA and CDR2 YSYEKL. The CDR3 sequence: CASSPRDSRYEQYF. The CDR3 coding sequence is TGCGCCAGCAGCCCCCGGGACTCCCGCTACGAGCAGTACTTC.

A few counts support this clonotype. CDR3 nucleotide sequence: TGCGCCAGCAGCTTGGGGGTTACCAGCGATGAGCAGTTCTTC. Encoded protein: CASSLGVTSDEQFF. The chain links TRBV5-1 to TRBJ2-1; D not certain. This CDR3 comprises 14 residues. Germline assignment: CDR1 SGHRS and CDR2 YFSETQ. Trimming cost V 0 bases and J 8 bases, with 12 bases left between them.

This clonotype was counted a few times. The genes are TRBV27 and TRBJ2-1; 7 nucleotides line up with TRBD2. Trimming took 2 bases from V and 2 from J; bases not matched to a gene: 9. CDR3 length: 17 amino acids. Germline V gene lookup returns CDR1 MNHEY and CDR2 SMNVEV (reference sequence). CDR3 DNA: TGTGCCAGCAGTTTACTTCGACTAGCTGGCACCTACAATGAGCAGTTCTTC. This codes for CASSLLRLAGTYNEQFF.

This clonotype was picked up many times. The chain has TRBV4-2 and TRBJ1-5; 11 bases are shared with TRBD1. This CDR3 region has 14 residues. V shed 4 bases and J 5 bases; nucleotides not matched to a gene: 1. Germline V CDR1 and CDR2: LGHNA, YNFKEQ. The CDR3 DNA reads as TGTGCCAGCAGCCCGGGACAGGGGGATCAGCCCCAGCATTTT. It specifies CASSPGQGDQPQHF.